This is a list of T cell receptor beta chains from one sample in a study of T-cell reconstitution after alpha-beta-depleted transplantation in children. TCRdb reanalysed the PCR reads using MiXCR and keeps one entry per CDR3 protein. Of a few hundred thousand distinct CDR3 sequences detected, around 16% appear once; the ten largest clones hold over 25%. Here the sequenced sample was PBMCs, mostly from graft donor cells, taken 360 days after TCRalphabeta/CD19-depleted stem cell transplant. The receptors here all came from a boy under three years old who had a stem cell transplant for Wiskott-Aldrich syndrome, so the T cells may come from the graft donor. CDR3s include the opening cysteine and the closing phenylalanine or tryptophan.

J	V	CDR3
TRBJ2-7	TRBV7-2	CASSEDWVGEQYF
TRBJ2-2	TRBV15	CATSRRTSGSYTGELFF
TRBJ1-4	TRBV10-3	CATTRSTNEKLFF
TRBJ2-7	TRBV29-1	CSVVTSGAYEQYF
TRBJ2-3	TRBV4-2	CASSQNGGLDSSRNTQYF
TRBJ1-4	TRBV5-8	CASKTGSQTNEKLFF
TRBJ1-2	TRBV6-2/TRBV6-3	CASRTDEGSNYGYTF
TRBJ2-1	TRBV10-3	CAISEGSGDNNEQFF
TRBJ2-3	TRBV29-1	CSVEGGTTDTQYF
TRBJ2-5	TRBV29-1	CSVLRVRQETQYF
TRBJ2-1	TRBV24-1	CATSLTSGRAGGSYNEQFF
TRBJ2-1	TRBV6-1	CASSRTSGTGYEQFF
TRBJ2-5	TRBV3-1	CASSQEYAVVDSETQYF
TRBJ1-3	TRBV12-5	CASGLDRGQGNTIYF
TRBJ2-6	TRBV6-1	CASSVTLPGANVLTF
TRBJ2-3	TRBV5-1	CASSLPNQRTGGPTDTQYF
TRBJ2-7	TRBV6-1	CASRKLAGISYEQYF
TRBJ1-1	TRBV4-2	CASSQLGTGSLIPEAFF
TRBJ2-6	TRBV5-1	CASSLSNKGSGANVLTF
TRBJ2-3	TRBV5-6	CASSFMGADTQYF
TRBJ2-1	TRBV7-9	CASSLDGRVGYNEQFF
TRBJ2-1	TRBV20-1	CSASRNVLAGAHEQFF
TRBJ2-5	TRBV29-1	CSVLRTQETQYF
TRBJ2-2	TRBV20-1	CSASPPPGQGSAGNTGELFF
TRBJ2-7	TRBV12-3/TRBV12-4	CASSTDGVRYF
TRBJ2-7	TRBV12-3/TRBV12-4	CASTITGRLSYEQYF
TRBJ1-2	TRBV2	CASKKGDWGYTF